This T cell receptor (beta chain) was recovered during a study of cytomegalovirus exposure and HLA in healthy donors. A multiplex PCR was run with 60 Vbeta primers and 13 Jbeta primers. Sequencing was performed with immunoSEQ multiplex PCR; in TCRdb, only in-frame clones are kept and a portion is missing. The sample holds about 270,000 clones, 86% seen once. V was trimmed by 3 bases and J by 7 bases, leaving 12 bases between them. Germline CDR1 and CDR2: KGHSH and LQKENI. The CDR3 is made up of 13 amino acids. The sample taken for sequencing was PBMCs. This receptor was taken from a man aged 35 to 55 in good health and CMV-seropositive. The chain joins TRBV18 to TRBJ1-1, with a weak D call TRBD1 (5 bases). The CDR3 sequence: CASSPDKPGEAFF. In nucleotides, the CDR3 is TGTGCCAGCTCACCGGACAAGCCAGGTGAAGCTTTCTTT.